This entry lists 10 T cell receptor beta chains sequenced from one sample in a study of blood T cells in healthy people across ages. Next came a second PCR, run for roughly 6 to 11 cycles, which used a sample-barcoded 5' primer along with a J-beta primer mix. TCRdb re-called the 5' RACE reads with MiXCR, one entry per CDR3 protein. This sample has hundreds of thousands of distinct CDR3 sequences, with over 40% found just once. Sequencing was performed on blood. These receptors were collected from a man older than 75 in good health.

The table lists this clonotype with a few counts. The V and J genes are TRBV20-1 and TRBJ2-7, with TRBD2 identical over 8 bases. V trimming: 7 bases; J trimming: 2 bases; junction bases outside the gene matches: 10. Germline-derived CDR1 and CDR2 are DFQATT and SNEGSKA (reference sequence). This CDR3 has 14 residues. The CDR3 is CSVFQRERTYEQYF. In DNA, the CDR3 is TGCAGTGTATTCCAGCGGGAGCGAACCTACGAGCAGTACTTC.

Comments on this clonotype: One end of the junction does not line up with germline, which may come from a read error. This CDR3 reads CASSLTGSTGELFF. DNA for the CDR3: TGTGCTAGCAGCTTGACCGGAAGCACCGGGGAGCTGTTTTTT. The chain has TRBV7-7 and TRBJ2-2, with D uncertain. Per the germline V gene, CDR1 is SSHAT and CDR2 is FNYEAQ (reference sequence). The CDR3 is 14 residues long.

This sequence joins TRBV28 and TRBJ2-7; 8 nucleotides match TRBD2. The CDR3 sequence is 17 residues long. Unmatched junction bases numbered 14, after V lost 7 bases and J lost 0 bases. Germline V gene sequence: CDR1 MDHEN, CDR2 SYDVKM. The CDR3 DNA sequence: TGTGCCAGCAAGGAAGGTGGAGCGGGAGTCAGCTCCTACGAGCAGTACTTC. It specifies CASKEGGAGVSSYEQYF.

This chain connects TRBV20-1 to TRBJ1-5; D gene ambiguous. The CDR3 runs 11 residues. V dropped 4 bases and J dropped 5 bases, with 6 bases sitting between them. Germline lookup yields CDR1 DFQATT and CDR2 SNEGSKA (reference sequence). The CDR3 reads CSAILDQPQHF. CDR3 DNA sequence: TGCAGTGCTATCCTTGATCAGCCCCAGCATTTT.

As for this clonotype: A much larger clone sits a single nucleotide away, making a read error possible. This CDR3 is CASSAGQGQGYGHTF. The CDR3 nucleotides are TGTGCCAGCAGCGCGGGACAGGGCCAGGGCTATGGCCACACCTTC. The chain carries TRBV9 and TRBJ1-2; 9 bases fit TRBD1. Germline CDR1 reads SGDLS; CDR2 reads YYNGEE. CDR3 length: 15 residues.

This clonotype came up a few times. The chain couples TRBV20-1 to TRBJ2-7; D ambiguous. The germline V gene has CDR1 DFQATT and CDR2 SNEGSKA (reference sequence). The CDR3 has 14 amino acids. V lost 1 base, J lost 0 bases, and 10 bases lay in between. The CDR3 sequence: CSARADQNSYEQYF. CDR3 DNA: TGCAGTGCTAGAGCCGACCAGAACTCCTACGAGCAGTACTTC.

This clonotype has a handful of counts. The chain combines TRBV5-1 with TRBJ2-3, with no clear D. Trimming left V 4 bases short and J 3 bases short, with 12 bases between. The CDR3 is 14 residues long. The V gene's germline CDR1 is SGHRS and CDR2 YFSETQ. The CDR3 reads CASSPAPGTDTQYF. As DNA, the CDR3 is TGCGCCAGCAGCCCCGCCCCCGGGACAGATACGCAGTATTTT. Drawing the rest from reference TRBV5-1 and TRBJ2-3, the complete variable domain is KAGVTQTPRYLIKTRGQQVTLSCSPISGHRSVSWYQQTPGQGLQFLFEYFSETQRNKGNFPGRFSGRQFSNSRSEMNVSTLELGDSALYLCASSPAPGTDTQYFGPGTRLTVL.

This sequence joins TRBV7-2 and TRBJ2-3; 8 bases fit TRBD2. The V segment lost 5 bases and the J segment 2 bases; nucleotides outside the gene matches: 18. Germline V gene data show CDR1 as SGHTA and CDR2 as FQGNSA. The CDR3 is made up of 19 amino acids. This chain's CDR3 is CASSTPYSGTPTSTDTQYF. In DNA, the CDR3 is TGTGCCAGCAGCACCCCATATAGCGGGACACCAACCTCCACAGATACGCAGTATTTT.

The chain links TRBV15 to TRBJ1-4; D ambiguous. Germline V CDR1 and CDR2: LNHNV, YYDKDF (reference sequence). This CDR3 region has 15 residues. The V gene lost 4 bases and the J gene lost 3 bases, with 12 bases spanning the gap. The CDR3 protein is CATSTESLANEKLFF. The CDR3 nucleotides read TGTGCCACCAGCACTGAATCCCTAGCTAATGAAAAACTGTTTTTT.

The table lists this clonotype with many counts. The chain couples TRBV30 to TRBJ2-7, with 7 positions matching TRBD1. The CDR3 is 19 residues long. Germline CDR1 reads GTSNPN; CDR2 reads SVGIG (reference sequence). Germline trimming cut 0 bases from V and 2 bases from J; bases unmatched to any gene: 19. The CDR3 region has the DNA TGTGCCTGGAGTGTCCCCGAACTCAAAAGGGGGCGCTGGCCCTACGAGCAGTACTTC. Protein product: CAWSVPELKRGRWPYEQYF.